This T cell receptor (beta chain) emerged from a study of cytomegalovirus exposure and HLA in healthy donors. About the study: Assignment to the Caucasian-associated ancestry cluster applied to approximately 80% of the roughly 400 genotyped donors.

The V and J ends lost 3 bases and 5 bases respectively, with 26 bases between them. The CDR3 contains 18 residues. Donors consisted of healthy bone marrow donors. The primer mix had 60 Vbeta and 13 Jbeta primers. Assay: immunoSEQ multiplex PCR; the TCRdb copy retains only in-frame clones and omits some. The sample holds roughly 160,000 clones; around nine tenths are singletons and the top ten take 0.8% to 1%. Note on this clone: Its antigen is not identified.

Overall study findings and caveats: There were some V segments, including TRBV6-2 and TRBV6-3, excluded as indistinguishable. In a later analysis, TCR beta V- and J-gene trimming showed a link to a missense DCLRE1C variant.

Sequenced material: PBMCs. The clonotype was recovered from a woman aged 25 to 39 in good health and CMV-seronegative. The chain combines TRBV23-1 with TRBJ2-7, with D possibly TRBD2 on 6 matching bases. TRBV23-1 is an ORF, and what it does is uncertain. CDR3 DNA sequence: TGCGCCAGCAGTCATCCGCAACTCCGGCGGGGCCCGGACCACGAGCAGTACTTC. Protein: CASSHPQLRRGPDHEQYF.